The 4 T cell receptor beta chains reported below all come from one sample, sequenced in a study of T cells expressing NK-cell markers. TCRdb reanalyzed the 5' RACE reads and collapses them to one entry per CDR3 protein, without DNA. The table for this sample gives some 390,000 distinct CDR3 sequences. The material sequenced was blood T cells: a sorted CD56 or NKG2C T cell subset, CD4+ or CD8+ T cells, or bulk PBMC T cells (not recorded which). The receptors were sampled from a woman between 50 and 59 years old in good health.

The chain links TRBV5-1 to TRBJ2-2. The CDR3 runs to 14 residues. CDR1 is SGHRS, CDR2 YFSETQ, per germline. The CDR3 sequence: CASSLVLGTGELFF.

The chain combines TRBV5-4 with TRBJ2-5; TCRdb picks TRBD2, but there is no DNA to check that call. CDR1 and CDR2 (germline): SGHNT, YYREEE (reference sequence). CDR3 length equals 15 residues. The chain's CDR3 is CASSMGLADEETQYF.

The V and J genes are TRBV5-1 and TRBJ2-1. The CDR3 is 14 residues long. Germline loops: CDR1 SGHRS, CDR2 YFSETQ. The CDR3 loop is CASSLGPQGNEQFF.

CDR3 amino acids: CSARDLDIRSETQYF. The V and J genes are TRBV20-1 and TRBJ2-5. CDR1 and CDR2 from the germline V gene are DFQATT and SNEGSKA (reference sequence). The CDR3 extends over 15 amino acids.